The source of this T cell receptor beta chain is a study of T cells after yellow fever vaccination. With 7 bases clipped from V and 4 bases from J, the junction kept 6 bases outside the gene matches. Germline-derived CDR1 and CDR2 are ENHRY and SYGVKD. The CDR3 length is 13 residues. This clonotype has a handful of counts. Its antigen is unidentified. MiXCR, run by TCRdb on the 5' RACE reads, gives a single entry per CDR3 protein. The sample records 500,000 to 650,000 distinct CDR3 sequences, about 12% being singletons. Study outcomes and limitations: The booster saw the reappearance of most primary-vaccination clones (more than 95% CD4, about 90% CD8).

V gene TRBV10-3 combines with J gene TRBJ1-1; 7 bases line up with TRBD1. The sample was PBMCs, taken on the day of the yellow fever booster vaccination. This TCR was sampled from a man aged 25-40 years who received the YFV17D yellow fever vaccine. CDR3 sequence (DNA): TGTGCCATCACGAGCGGGACAGCCACTGAAGCTTTCTTT. Its protein product is CAITSGTATEAFF.